This T cell receptor (beta chain) was captured by sequencing in a study of blood T cell repertoires in COVID-19. Germline loops: CDR1 ENHRY, CDR2 SYGVKD. V lost 4 bases, J lost 6 bases, and 6 bases stayed unmatched. The CDR3 has 13 residues. This clone appeared a single time. Assay: immunoSEQ multiplex PCR; the TCRdb copy retains only in-frame clones and omits some. This table has 150,000 to 200,000 clones, about 78% appearing once. The V gene is TRBV10-3, the J gene TRBJ2-7, with 7 bases aligning to TRBD1. Material: PBMCs or T cells enriched from blood (not recorded which). The receptor was isolated from a woman between 45 and 60 years old who had recovered from COVID-19. This chain's CDR3 is CAISGQGVIEQYF. The CDR3 DNA reads TGTGCCATCAGTGGACAGGGCGTAATCGAGCAGTACTTC.